The TCR beta chain described here comes from a study of blood T cells in healthy people across ages. The V gene end was trimmed by 7 bases and the J gene end by 4 bases; junction bases not matched to a gene: 9. The CDR3 has 14 amino acids. Germline lookup yields CDR1 DFQATT and CDR2 SNEGSKA (reference sequence). General study results and limits: Per-million-T-cell TCR beta diversity fell roughly linearly with age. Researchers report that TCR beta diversity correlated strongly with naive T cell percentage.

A J-beta primer mix and a sample-barcoded 5' primer were used in a second PCR of roughly 7 to 12 cycles. Each cDNA molecule was tagged by a template-switch adaptor with 12 random nucleotides. TCRdb called the 5' RACE reads again in MiXCR, with one record for every CDR3 protein. The data show fewer than 1.5 million distinct CDR3 sequences, around 42% seen once. Note on this clonotype: Its antigen remains unknown.

Input material: blood. This TCR was sampled from a woman between 18 and 30 years old in good health. This chain connects TRBV20-1 to TRBJ1-5; 8 nucleotides agree with TRBD1. As DNA, the CDR3 is TGCAGTGGAAAGGGACAGGCAAGTAATCAGCCCCAGCATTTT. This codes for CSGKGQASNQPQHF.